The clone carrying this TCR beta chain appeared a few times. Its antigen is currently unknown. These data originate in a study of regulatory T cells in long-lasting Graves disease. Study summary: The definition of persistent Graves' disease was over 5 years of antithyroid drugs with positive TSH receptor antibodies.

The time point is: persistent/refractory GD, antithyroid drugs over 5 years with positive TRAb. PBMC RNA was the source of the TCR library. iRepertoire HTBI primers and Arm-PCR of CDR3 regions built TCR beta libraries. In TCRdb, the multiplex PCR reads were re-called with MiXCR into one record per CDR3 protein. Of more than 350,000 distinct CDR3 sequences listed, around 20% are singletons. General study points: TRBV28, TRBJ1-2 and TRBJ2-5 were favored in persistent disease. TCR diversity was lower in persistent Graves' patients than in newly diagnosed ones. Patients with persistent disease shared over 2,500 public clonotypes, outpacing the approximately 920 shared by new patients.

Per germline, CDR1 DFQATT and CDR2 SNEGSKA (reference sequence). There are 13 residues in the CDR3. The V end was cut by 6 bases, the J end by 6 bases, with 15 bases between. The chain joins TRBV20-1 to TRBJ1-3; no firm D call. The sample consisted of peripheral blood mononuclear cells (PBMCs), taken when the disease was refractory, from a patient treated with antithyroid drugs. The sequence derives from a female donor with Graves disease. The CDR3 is CSARKREVNTIYF. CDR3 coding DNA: TGCAGTGCCAGAAAAAGGGAGGTAAACACCATATATTTT.